Given below is one T cell receptor (beta chain) in context. What it binds is not known. These data belong to a study of T cell clonotyping in hematopoietic cell transplantation. About the research overall: Recipients' pretransplant samples followed cytoreduction. General observations from the study: Pathologically expanded recipient clonotypes increased progressively from day 30 to day 180 as diversity fell.

Measured with immunoSEQ multiplex PCR; TCRdb has only the in-frame clones, and not every one. This table holds about 29,000 clones, about 80% found once. The time point was: recipient sample about 28 days before transplant, after cytoreduction. Trimming left V 1 base short and J 2 bases short, with 8 bases between. Germline V CDR1 and CDR2: GTSNPN, SVGIG (reference sequence). This CDR3 spans 13 amino acids. The chain couples TRBV30 to TRBJ1-2; D unclear. This specimen consisted of peripheral blood mononuclear cells, obtained before stem cell transplant. This TCR came from a woman in her 30s with chronic myeloid leukemia. Some clones in this sample may be carry-over from other donors' samples. The CDR3 DNA reads as TGTGCCTGGAGTGCGCAGCTAAACTATGGCTACACCTTC. Translated, it gives CAWSAQLNYGYTF. Looking up the rest from reference TRBV30 and TRBJ1-2 gives the full variable domain: SQTIHQWPATLVQPVGSPLSLECTVEGTSNPNLYWYRQAAGRGLQLLFYSVGIGQISSEVPQNLSASRPQDRQFILSSKKLLLSDSGFYLCAWSAQLNYGYTFGSGTRLTVV.